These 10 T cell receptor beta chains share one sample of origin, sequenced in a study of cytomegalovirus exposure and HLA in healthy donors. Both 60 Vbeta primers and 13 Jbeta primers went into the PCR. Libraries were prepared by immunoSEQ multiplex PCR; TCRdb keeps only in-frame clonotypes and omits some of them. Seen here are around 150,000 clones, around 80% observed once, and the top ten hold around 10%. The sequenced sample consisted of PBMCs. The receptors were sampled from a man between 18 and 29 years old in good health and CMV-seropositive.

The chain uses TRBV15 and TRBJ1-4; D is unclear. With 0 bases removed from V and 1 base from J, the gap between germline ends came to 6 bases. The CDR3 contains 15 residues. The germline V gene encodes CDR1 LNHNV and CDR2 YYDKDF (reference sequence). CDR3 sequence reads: CATSRDSRTNEKLFF. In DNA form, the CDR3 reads TGTGCCACCAGCAGAGATTCCAGAACTAATGAAAAACTGTTTTTT.

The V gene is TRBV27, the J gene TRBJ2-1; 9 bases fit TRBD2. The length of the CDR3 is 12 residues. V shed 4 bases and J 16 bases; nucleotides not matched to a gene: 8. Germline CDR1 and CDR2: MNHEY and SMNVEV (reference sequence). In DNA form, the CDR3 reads TGTGCCAGCAGTTCTCTTCGCGGGAGGGGATTCTTC. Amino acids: CASSSLRGRGFF.

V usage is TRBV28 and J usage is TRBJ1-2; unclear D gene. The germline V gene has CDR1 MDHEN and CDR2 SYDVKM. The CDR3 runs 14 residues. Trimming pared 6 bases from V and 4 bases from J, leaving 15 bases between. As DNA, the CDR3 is TGTGCCAGCAGCCACGCTACGGGTTCCTATGGCTACACCTTC. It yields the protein CASSHATGSYGYTF.

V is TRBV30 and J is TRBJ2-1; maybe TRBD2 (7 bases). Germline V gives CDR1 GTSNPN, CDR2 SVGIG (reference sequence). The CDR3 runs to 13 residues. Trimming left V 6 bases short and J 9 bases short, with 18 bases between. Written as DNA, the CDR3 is TGTGCCTGTCCCGGGACCCGGGGGGCTGAGCAGTTCTTC. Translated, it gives CACPGTRGAEQFF. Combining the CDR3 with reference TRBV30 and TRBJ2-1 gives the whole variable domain SQTIHQWPATLVQPVGSPLSLECTVEGTSNPNLYWYRQAAGRGLQLLFYSVGIGQISSEVPQNLSASRPQDRQFILSSKKLLLSDSGFYLCACPGTRGAEQFFGPGTRLTVL.

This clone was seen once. CDR3 coding DNA: TGTGCCAGTAGTCTCCCGGCCGTGCAGGGCGGAAATCAGCCCCAGCATTTT. It translates to CASSLPAVQGGNQPQHF. The V gene is TRBV19, the J gene TRBJ1-5; weak D call: TRBD1 (5 bases). Trimming pared 5 bases from V and 4 bases from J, leaving 21 bases between. Germline CDR1 is LNHDA and CDR2 is SQIVND (reference sequence). This CDR3 has 17 residues.

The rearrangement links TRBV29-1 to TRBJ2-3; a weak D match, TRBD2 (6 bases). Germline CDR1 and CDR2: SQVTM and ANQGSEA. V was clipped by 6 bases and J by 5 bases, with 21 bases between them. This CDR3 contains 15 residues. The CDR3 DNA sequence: TGCAGCGTCCCCATGGGGAGTACCGGGGGAGATACGCAGTATTTT. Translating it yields CSVPMGSTGGDTQYF.

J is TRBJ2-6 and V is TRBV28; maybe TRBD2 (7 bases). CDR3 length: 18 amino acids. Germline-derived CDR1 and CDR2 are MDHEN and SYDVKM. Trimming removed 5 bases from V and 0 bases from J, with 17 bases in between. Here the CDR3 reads CASSLSGGHLSGANVLTF. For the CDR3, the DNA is TGTGCCAGCAGTCTATCGGGGGGACACCTCTCTGGGGCCAACGTCCTGACTTTC.

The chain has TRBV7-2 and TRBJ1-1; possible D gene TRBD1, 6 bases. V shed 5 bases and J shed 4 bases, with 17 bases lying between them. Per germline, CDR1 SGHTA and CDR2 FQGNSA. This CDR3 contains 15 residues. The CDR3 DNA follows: TGTGCCAGCAGCCAAGTGACAGGCATCTTCACTGAAGCTTTCTTT. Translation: CASSQVTGIFTEAFF.

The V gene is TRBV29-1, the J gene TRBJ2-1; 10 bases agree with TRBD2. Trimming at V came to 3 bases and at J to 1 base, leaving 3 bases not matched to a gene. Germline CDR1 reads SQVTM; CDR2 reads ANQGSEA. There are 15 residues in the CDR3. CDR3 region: CSVDASGSSYNEQFF. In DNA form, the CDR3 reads TGCAGCGTTGATGCTAGCGGGAGTTCCTACAATGAGCAGTTCTTC.

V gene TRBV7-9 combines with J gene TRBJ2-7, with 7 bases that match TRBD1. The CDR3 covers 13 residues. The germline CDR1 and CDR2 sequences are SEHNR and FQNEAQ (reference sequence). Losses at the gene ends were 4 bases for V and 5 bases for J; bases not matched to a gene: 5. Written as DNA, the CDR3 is TGTGCCAGCAGCTACGCACAGGGGAACGAGCAGTACTTC. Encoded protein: CASSYAQGNEQYF. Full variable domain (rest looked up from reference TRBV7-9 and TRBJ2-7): DTGVSQNPRHKITKRGQNVTFRCDPISEHNRLYWYRQTLGQGPEFLTYFQNEAQLEKSRLLSDRFSAERPKGSFSTLEIQRTEQGDSAMYLCASSYAQGNEQYFGPGTRLTVT.